A single sample is the source of the 6 T cell receptor beta chains below, sequenced in a study of blood T cells in healthy people across ages. Using a J-beta primer mix together with a sample-barcoded 5' primer, a second PCR was run for roughly 6 to 12 cycles. TCRdb analysed the 5' RACE reads with MiXCR anew, one entry per CDR3 protein. The sample lists hundreds of thousands of distinct CDR3 sequences, under 70% seen once, with 30% to 45% in the top ten. Material: blood. These receptors were taken from a man aged 60 to 75 in good health.

The chain is built from TRBV5-6 and TRBJ1-1, with a weak D call TRBD1 (5 bases). The CDR3 contains 13 residues. The V and J ends lost 3 bases and 3 bases respectively, with 9 bases between them. The V gene's germline CDR1 is SGHDT and CDR2 YYEEEE. The CDR3 loop reads CASSSTVDTEAFF. CDR3 DNA sequence: TGTGCCAGCAGCTCGACAGTTGACACTGAAGCTTTCTTT.

This chain joins TRBV9 and TRBJ2-1, with a weak D call TRBD2 (7 bases). This CDR3 has 15 amino acids. Germline CDR1 SGDLS, CDR2 YYNGEE. The ends were cut back, 1 base at V and 4 bases at J, with 12 bases in the middle. The DNA of the CDR3 is TGTGCCAGCAGCGTAAGGGGGGGGCGTTACAATGAGCAGTTCTTC. This encodes CASSVRGGRYNEQFF.

The V call is TRBV10-2, the J call TRBJ2-3, with TRBD2 matching over 7 bases. The J segment lost 5 bases and the V segment lost 4 bases, leaving 6 bases of the junction unmatched. CDR1 and CDR2 from the germline V gene are WSHSY and SAAADI. The CDR3 is made up of 14 amino acids. The CDR3 here is CASSAQRGIDTQYF. Written as DNA, the CDR3 is TGCGCCAGCAGTGCCCAGCGGGGAATAGATACGCAGTATTTT.

Concerning this clonotype itself: With a much larger clone just one base away, this may be a read error. The rearrangement joins TRBV7-9 to TRBJ2-3; 10 nucleotides agree with TRBD2. The germline CDR1 and CDR2 sequences are SEHNR and FQNEAQ (reference sequence). V shed 5 bases, J shed 2 bases, and the junction held 10 bases outside the gene matches. The CDR3 length is 17 residues. Here the CDR3 DNA reads TGTGCCAGCAGCCCGCCTAGCGGGGGCCGAACCACAGATACGCAGTATTTT. Its protein is CASSPPSGGRTTDTQYF.

The rearrangement uses TRBV24-1 and TRBJ2-3; TRBD1 agrees at 7 bases. V lost 2 bases, J lost 3 bases, and 10 bases stayed unmatched. CDR1 and CDR2 from the germline V gene are KGHDR and SFDVKD. The length of the CDR3 is 17 residues. CDR3 sequence reads: CATSDSRQGFGTDTQYF. The DNA for the CDR3 is TGTGCCACCAGTGATTCACGACAGGGCTTTGGAACAGATACGCAGTATTTT.

This chain links TRBV12-3 or TRBV12-4 with TRBJ2-5; D gene uncertain. V gave up 3 bases and J gave up 4 bases, with 12 bases separating them. The CDR3 is 14 amino acids. The CDR3: CASSFLSTGETQYF. The CDR3 coding sequence is TGTGCCAGCAGTTTTTTGTCGACGGGAGAGACCCAGTACTTC.